The rows below give T cell receptor beta chains drawn from one sample of a study of T-cell memory formation after mild COVID-19. TCRdb itself ran the 5' RACE reads through MiXCR, one entry per CDR3 protein. The sample shows more than 350,000 distinct CDR3 sequences, around 20% of them seen only once. What was sequenced was PBMCs or a T cell subset sorted from them (not recorded which). The receptors stem from an adult woman who had mild COVID-19 (a few samples of this study predate the infection). Cell type and time point are not known. The CDR3 runs from the conserved cysteine through the conserved F or W.

TRBV1	TRBJ2-5	CTSSPPGTSGQETQYF
TRBV4-1	TRBJ2-1	CASSQEGLAGHNEQFF
TRBV7-6	TRBJ2-1	CASSPNTVPSGHYNEQFF
TRBV30	TRBJ1-2	CAWSPQQGHGYTF
TRBV14	TRBJ2-2	CASSQVSVAGELFF
TRBV10-3	TRBJ2-1	CATRGGASGPHNEQFF
TRBV4-2	TRBJ2-2	CASSQEGLAGGPTGELFF
TRBV5-1	TRBJ2-1	CASWVRVDEQFF
TRBV12-3/TRBV12-4	TRBJ2-4	CASSLITFQIQYF
TRBV6-1	TRBJ2-3	CASSDYGAPSTDTQYF
TRBV6-5	TRBJ2-1	CASSYPPLGANEQFF
TRBV20-1	TRBJ2-7	CSASWPRADEQYF
TRBV11-2	TRBJ2-7	CASSLSGEAYEQYF
TRBV29-1	TRBJ2-3	CNTLRTDTDTQYF
TRBV7-2	TRBJ2-2	CASSLGVGSWTGELFF
TRBV19	TRBJ2-7	CASREAGTYEQYF
TRBV27	TRBJ2-7	CASRRQGRLRYEQYF
TRBV6-5	TRBJ1-6	CASRSTIGVGSPLHF
TRBV5-5	TRBJ1-4	CASSLAPDRGREKLFF
TRBV9	TRBJ1-5	CASSPVGDFEPQHF
TRBV6-2/TRBV6-3	TRBJ2-7	CASRNGTARSPSSYEQYF
TRBV19	TRBJ1-5	CASSPRAWRRIHQPQHF
TRBV25-1	TRBJ2-1	CASSELGTGYNEQFF
TRBV19	TRBJ1-5	CASSYRRGPTLNQPQHF
TRBV7-9	TRBJ2-3	CASSSPPLAGGPITDTQYF
TRBV29-1	TRBJ2-7	CSVELGRATGEQYF
TRBV5-1	TRBJ2-5	CASSSSAAARGETQYF
TRBV3-1	TRBJ2-7	CASSQVFYEQYF
TRBV19	TRBJ1-1	CASSPIGTTLVSEAFF
TRBV20-1	TRBJ2-7	CSARDLGQGSYEQYF
TRBV20-1	TRBJ2-2	CGGWDSNTGELFF
TRBV12-3/TRBV12-4	TRBJ2-1	CASSLIAGANNEQFF
TRBV7-9	TRBJ1-6	CASSLEQGSPLHF
TRBV7-2	TRBJ1-3	CASSLAGHISGNTIYF
TRBV6-2/TRBV6-3	TRBJ1-5	CASTKGGNSNQPQHF
TRBV7-2	TRBJ2-3	CASSLAGLGTTDTQYF
TRBV6-2/TRBV6-3	TRBJ2-7	CAIDSAPHGTGDFYEQYF
TRBV7-3	TRBJ2-3	CASSSGLAGSTDTQYF
TRBV20-1	TRBJ2-7	CSARGRSGSGYEQYF
TRBV7-2	TRBJ2-5	CASSLSGAQYF
TRBV5-1	TRBJ1-1	CASSSRVGDTEAFF